A single sample gave rise to the 14 T cell receptor beta chains below, sequenced in a study of CXCR3-negative and CXCR3-positive naive CD8 T cells. TRB cDNA libraries were made by UMI-labeled 5' RACE. TCRdb processed the 5' RACE reads again and assigns one entry to each CDR3 protein, with no DNA. This sample's clone table lists 150,000 or so distinct CDR3 sequences. Material: naive CXCR3- CD8+ T cells from blood. Subset in this sample: CD45RO-CCR7+CD27+CD95- naive CD8+ T cells lacking CXCR3 (TNR3-). All receptors come from a human donor in good health. Some clones in this sample may be carry-over from other donors' samples.

This sequence joins TRBV2 and TRBJ2-5. Germline CDR1 and CDR2: SNHLY and FYNNEI. The CDR3 consists of 12 residues. CDR3 loop: CASTGWLKTQYF.

The chain links TRBV4-1 to TRBJ2-5. Germline V gives CDR1 MGHRA, CDR2 YSYEKL. This CDR3 has 15 residues. The CDR3 is CASSQDTAVRETQYF.

The rearrangement links TRBV20-1 to TRBJ2-1. There are 14 residues in the CDR3. CDR1 DFQATT and CDR2 SNEGSKA come from the germline V gene (reference sequence). The CDR3 region is CSAPRQLSYNEQFF.

The V gene is TRBV5-1, the J gene TRBJ2-1; TCRdb's D call of TRBD2 is untestable without DNA. CDR1 is SGHRS, CDR2 YFSETQ, per germline. The CDR3 length is 15 residues. This CDR3 is CASSSLLTGGNEQFF.

The gene calls are TRBV29-1 and TRBJ2-5; checking the TCRdb D call of TRBD1 is not possible without DNA. CDR3 length: 14 amino acids. Germline V lookup: CDR1 SQVTM, CDR2 ANQGSEA. CDR3 protein: CSVGRGLLGETQYF.

The V call is TRBV10-2, the J call TRBJ1-1. This CDR3 contains 12 residues. CDR1 and CDR2 (germline): WSHSY, SAAADI. CDR3 region: CATSGSLAEAFF.

The V gene is TRBV7-6, the J gene TRBJ2-2; the D call from TCRdb, TRBD1, cannot be confirmed without DNA. The V gene's germline CDR1 is SGHVS and CDR2 FNYEAQ. The CDR3 has 16 amino acids. The CDR3 region is CASSRFLGEIGGELFF.

This chain uses TRBV7-3 with TRBJ2-1; the D call from TCRdb, TRBD2, cannot be confirmed without DNA. Germline V CDR1 and CDR2: SGHTA, FQGTGA. This CDR3 spans 16 amino acids. CDR3 sequence reads: CASSQEGGGPYNEQFF.

This chain links TRBV10-3 with TRBJ1-2. This CDR3 is 17 amino acids long. Germline CDR1 ENHRY, CDR2 SYGVKD. CDR3 in amino acids: CAISGGRVPAHNYGYTF.

The V gene is TRBV29-1, the J gene TRBJ1-2; no DNA is available, so the TRBD1 call from TCRdb remains unchecked. Germline loops: CDR1 SQVTM, CDR2 ANQGSEA. The CDR3 totals 13 residues. CDR3 amino acids: CSVHEGQGGGYTF.

The chain recombines TRBV7-2 with TRBJ1-1; lacking DNA, the TRBD1 call made by TCRdb goes unchecked. The germline gives CDR1 SGHTA, CDR2 FQGNSA. CDR3 length: 15 residues. The CDR3 loop is CASSVAGGSETEAFF.

The chain employs TRBV15 and TRBJ2-1; as DNA is missing, the TRBD2 call by TCRdb cannot be tested. CDR3 size: 15 residues. Per the germline V gene, CDR1 is LNHNV and CDR2 is YYDKDF (reference sequence). The CDR3 spells CATSRDSRQGDEQFF. Full variable domain (outside the CDR3, taken from reference TRBV15 and TRBJ2-1): DAMVIQNPRYQVTQFGKPVTLSCSQTLNHNVMYWYQQKSSQAPKLLFHYYDKDFNNEADTPDNFQSRRPNTSFCFLDIRSPGLGDTAMYLCATSRDSRQGDEQFFGPGTRLTVL.

This sequence joins TRBV6-2 or TRBV6-3 and TRBJ2-1; without DNA, the TCRdb call of TRBD1 cannot be checked. This CDR3 has 15 residues. Germline V gene sequence: CDR1 MNHEY, CDR2 SVGEGT. The CDR3 sequence is CASSYTAPPYNEQFF.

The CDR3 reads CASSLSLDSLGEQYF. V is TRBV28 and J is TRBJ2-7; with no DNA, the TCRdb D assignment of TRBD1 cannot be verified. Looked up from germline, CDR1 is MDHEN and CDR2 is SYDVKM. The CDR3 contains 15 residues.